Here is one TCR beta chain with its context. The CDR3 covers 13 residues. The V gene lost 1 base and the J gene lost 1 base, with 4 bases spanning the gap. Per the germline V gene, CDR1 is SEHNR and CDR2 is FQNEAQ (reference sequence). The data were taken from a study of blood T cell repertoires in COVID-19. Measured with immunoSEQ multiplex PCR; TCRdb has only the in-frame clones, and not every one. The repertoire consists of approximately 160,000 clones, with 86% occurring once and the leading ten covering under 5%. The chain employs TRBV7-9 and TRBJ1-1, with D hard to call. The sequence came from a woman in her 70s with acute or convalescent COVID-19. Specimen: peripheral blood. The CDR3 DNA reads as TGTGCCAGCAGCTTAGTACAGAACACTGAAGCTTTCTTT. It specifies CASSLVQNTEAFF.